A selection of T cell receptor beta chains follows, all from one sample in a study of cytomegalovirus exposure and HLA in healthy donors. Clones were read by immunoSEQ multiplex PCR, and TCRdb kept only the in-frame ones, dropping some. Here the sample table reports 74,000 or so clones. Sequencing was done on a sample of PBMCs. The source of these receptors is an older woman in good health and CMV-seronegative. Each CDR3 is given with its conserved first and last residue. Each record gives: J gene, D gene, V gene, CDR3 DNA, CDR3 protein. The D gene is left open where the match is weak.

J: TRBJ2-7
D: TRBD1
V: TRBV5-5
DNA: TGTGCCAGCAGCTTCCAGGGGGTCGAGCAGTACTTC
CDR3: CASSFQGVEQYF

J: TRBJ2-3
D: TRBD2
V: TRBV18
DNA: TGTGCCAGCTCACCTACGGGAGGCACCACAGATACGCAGTATTTT
CDR3: CASSPTGGTTDTQYF

J: TRBJ2-7
D: -
V: TRBV28
DNA: TGTGCCAGCAGTCCATACAGGGATGGCGAGCAGTACTTC
CDR3: CASSPYRDGEQYF

J: TRBJ1-6
D: -
V: TRBV9
DNA: TGTGCCAGCAGCGTAGACTCAAGCCCCCATTCACCCCTCCACTTT
CDR3: CASSVDSSPHSPLHF

J: TRBJ2-1
D: -
V: TRBV7-6
DNA: TGTGCCAGCAGCTCCCTGACGGGTGGGAATGAGCAGTTCTTC
CDR3: CASSSLTGGNEQFF

J: TRBJ2-7
D: TRBD1
V: TRBV27
DNA: TGTGCCAGCGGAGGGTGGACAGGGGTGGACGAGCAGTACTTC
CDR3: CASGGWTGVDEQYF

J: TRBJ2-1
D: TRBD1
V: TRBV2
DNA: TGTGCCAGCAGCCTCAGGGGGAGTTCCTCCTACAATGAGCAGTTCTTC
CDR3: CASSLRGSSSYNEQFF

J: TRBJ1-2
D: TRBD1
V: TRBV6-6
DNA: TGTGCCAGCAGTCCGGGACAGGTGACTGTAAACTATGGCTACACCTTC
CDR3: CASSPGQVTVNYGYTF

J: TRBJ1-3
D: TRBD1
V: TRBV2
DNA: TGTGCCAGCTTCGCGACAGGGGCTGGAAACACCATATATTTT
CDR3: CASFATGAGNTIYF

J: TRBJ1-2
D: -
V: TRBV5-6
DNA: TGTGCCAGCAGGGAGACAGGCCTAAACTATGGCTACACCTTC
CDR3: CASRETGLNYGYTF

J: TRBJ2-5
D: TRBD1
V: TRBV5-5
DNA: TGTGCCAGCAGCTTGGCCGGACAGGGGGTCGGAGAGACCCAGTACTTC
CDR3: CASSLAGQGVGETQYF

J: TRBJ2-5
D: TRBD1
V: TRBV5-1
DNA: TGCGCCAGCAGCACCGGACAGGACCAAGAGACCCAGTACTTC
CDR3: CASSTGQDQETQYF

J: TRBJ2-1
D: -
V: TRBV9
DNA: TGTGCCAGCAGCGTAACGGACTACCAATCGAATGAGCAGTTCTTC
CDR3: CASSVTDYQSNEQFF

J: TRBJ2-2
D: -
V: TRBV20-1
DNA: TGCAGTGCTAGAGCAAACGGGGAGCTGTTTTTT
CDR3: CSARANGELFF

J: TRBJ2-1
D: -
V: TRBV5-1
DNA: TGCGCCAGCAGCTTGAGGTCGGGTGATGGCGAGCAGTTCTTC
CDR3: CASSLRSGDGEQFF

J: TRBJ2-5
D: -
V: TRBV7-2
DNA: TGTGCCAGCAGCTTAGTAGTTCCAGAGACCCAGTACTTC
CDR3: CASSLVVPETQYF

J: TRBJ2-5
D: TRBD1
V: TRBV7-7
DNA: TGTGCTAGCAGCCCAAGACAGGGGGCGCGGGAGACCCAGTACTTC
CDR3: CASSPRQGARETQYF

J: TRBJ2-2
D: -
V: TRBV9
DNA: TGTGCCAGCAGCGCAACTAACGGGACTACCGGGGAGCTGTTTTTT
CDR3: CASSATNGTTGELFF

J: TRBJ2-1
D: -
V: TRBV5-4
DNA: TGTGCCAGCAGCTTTGGAAACAGGGACTCCTACAATGAGCAGTTCTTC
CDR3: CASSFGNRDSYNEQFF

J: TRBJ2-1
D: -
V: TRBV5-4
DNA: TGTGCCAGCAGCCCGCCTGCGAACAGCTACAATGAGCAGTTCTTC
CDR3: CASSPPANSYNEQFF

J: TRBJ2-5
D: TRBD1
V: TRBV7-3
DNA: TGTGCCAGCAGCCGACAGGGGGAAGAGACCCAGTACTTC
CDR3: CASSRQGEETQYF

J: TRBJ2-2
D: -
V: TRBV30
DNA: TGTGCCTGGAGTGTTTCAGGGGAGCTGTTTTTT
CDR3: CAWSVSGELFF

J: TRBJ1-6
D: TRBD1
V: TRBV4-2
DNA: TGTGCCAGCATATACGCGGACAGGGTAAATAATTCACCCCTCCACTTT
CDR3: CASIYADRVNNSPLHF

J: TRBJ2-1
D: TRBD2
V: TRBV11-2
DNA: TGTGCCAGCAGCCGACTAGCGGGACGACATAACTCCTACAATGAGCAGTTCTTC
CDR3: CASSRLAGRHNSYNEQFF

J: TRBJ2-3
D: -
V: TRBV7-7
DNA: TGTGCTAGCAGCTTAGAGGCAGGGACAGATACGCAGTATTTT
CDR3: CASSLEAGTDTQYF

J: TRBJ2-5
D: -
V: TRBV7-9
DNA: TGTGCCAGCAGCTTTGACAGGCGAGAGACCCAGTACTTC
CDR3: CASSFDRRETQYF

J: TRBJ1-2
D: TRBD1
V: TRBV27
DNA: TGTGCCAGCAGTTTAGCCGGGACAGGGGGCAGGTATGGCTACACCTTC
CDR3: CASSLAGTGGRYGYTF

J: TRBJ2-5
D: -
V: TRBV25-1
DNA: TGTGCCAGCAGCCGGGGACTCGGGGTCGAGACCCAGTACTTC
CDR3: CASSRGLGVETQYF

J: TRBJ2-3
D: -
V: TRBV5-4
DNA: TGTGCCAGCAGCTTGGTTGGTGGAGGCACAGATACGCAGTATTTT
CDR3: CASSLVGGGTDTQYF

J: TRBJ2-1
D: -
V: TRBV4-2
DNA: TGTGCCAGCAGCCAAGACGGTTACGGGTGGCAGTTCTTC
CDR3: CASSQDGYGWQFF

J: TRBJ2-7
D: TRBD1
V: TRBV10-1
DNA: TGCGCCAGCAGCGCCGGGACAGTTTACGACGAGCAGTACTTC
CDR3: CASSAGTVYDEQYF

J: TRBJ2-7
D: -
V: TRBV11-2
DNA: TGTGCCAGCAGCTTAGAACAGGGTAGCTCCTACGAGCAGTACTTC
CDR3: CASSLEQGSSYEQYF

J: TRBJ2-5
D: TRBD1
V: TRBV19
DNA: TGTGCCACTAGACAGGGAACGGCAGAAGAGACCCAGTACTTC
CDR3: CATRQGTAEETQYF

J: TRBJ1-5
D: -
V: TRBV28
DNA: TGTGCCAGCAGTGGGGGGGGAGGGGAAAATCAGCCCCAGCATTTT
CDR3: CASSGGGGENQPQHF

J: TRBJ1-5
D: -
V: TRBV19
DNA: TGTGCCAGTATTGAGAGGGGAGGACAGCCCCAGCATTTT
CDR3: CASIERGGQPQHF

J: TRBJ2-7
D: TRBD2
V: TRBV4-2
DNA: TGTGCCAGCAGCCAAGATCACAGCGGGAGTTTTTACCCGTTCGAGCAGTACTTC
CDR3: CASSQDHSGSFYPFEQYF

J: TRBJ2-6
D: -
V: TRBV18
DNA: TGTGCCAGCTCACCGGGCCAAACCTCTGGGGCCAACGTCCTGACTTTC
CDR3: CASSPGQTSGANVLTF

J: TRBJ2-7
D: TRBD2
V: TRBV28
DNA: TGTGCCAGCTCTCGGGCTAGCGGGATTGGGTACGAGCAGTACTTC
CDR3: CASSRASGIGYEQYF

J: TRBJ2-3
D: -
V: TRBV11-2
DNA: TGTGCCAGCAGCTTCACAGGGAGCACAGATACGCAGTATTTT
CDR3: CASSFTGSTDTQYF

J: TRBJ2-5
D: -
V: TRBV10-2
DNA: TGCGCCAGCAGTGAAGATAGCGGAGTACAAGAGACCCAGTACTTC
CDR3: CASSEDSGVQETQYF

J: TRBJ2-5
D: TRBD2
V: TRBV28
DNA: TGTGCCAGCAGTCCTCCGGGACTAGCGGTTCAAGAGACCCAGTACTTC
CDR3: CASSPPGLAVQETQYF

J: TRBJ1-4
D: TRBD1
V: TRBV2
DNA: TGTGCCAGCAGGGAAAAGACAGGGGGGAATGAAAAACTGTTTTTT
CDR3: CASREKTGGNEKLFF

J: TRBJ2-5
D: TRBD1
V: TRBV18
DNA: TGTGCCAGCTCACCGACAGGGTACCAAGAGACCCAGTACTTC
CDR3: CASSPTGYQETQYF

J: TRBJ1-3
D: -
V: TRBV19
DNA: TGTGCCAGTAGTGCGACAGTATCTGGAAACACCATATATTTT
CDR3: CASSATVSGNTIYF

J: TRBJ2-1
D: -
V: TRBV19
DNA: TGTGCCAGTAGTATTCCTCCGGGGTCCTACAATGAGCAGTTCTTC
CDR3: CASSIPPGSYNEQFF

J: TRBJ2-5
D: TRBD1
V: TRBV2
DNA: TGTGCCAGCAGTGTGGGCAGGGGGCAAGAGACCCAGTACTTC
CDR3: CASSVGRGQETQYF

J: TRBJ1-1
D: -
V: TRBV18
DNA: TGTGCCAGCTCATCGGGGGGCACCATGAACACTGAAGCTTTCTTT
CDR3: CASSSGGTMNTEAFF

J: TRBJ2-7
D: TRBD2
V: TRBV15
DNA: TGTGCCACCAGAACGGGATCAGCGGGAGTCGTCGACGAGCAGTACTTC
CDR3: CATRTGSAGVVDEQYF

J: TRBJ2-3
D: TRBD2
V: TRBV5-1
DNA: TGCGCCAGCAGCACCGGGACTAGCGGGCCCGTCAGCACAGATACGCAGTATTTT
CDR3: CASSTGTSGPVSTDTQYF

J: TRBJ2-1
D: -
V: TRBV19
DNA: TGTGCCAGTAGTGCCATGGGAGTTTTCGGCAATGAGCAGTTCTTC
CDR3: CASSAMGVFGNEQFF

J: TRBJ2-1
D: -
V: TRBV5-4
DNA: TGTGCCAGCAGCCTGGACCAGACCTACAATGAGCAGTTCTTC
CDR3: CASSLDQTYNEQFF

J: TRBJ1-1
D: -
V: TRBV5-8
DNA: TGTGCCAGCGCTGGAGGAGGGCTAACTGAAGCTTTCTTT
CDR3: CASAGGGLTEAFF

J: TRBJ1-3
D: -
V: TRBV9
DNA: TGTGCCAGCAGCGTAAAACCCCTACAGAGCCAAAACACCATATATTTT
CDR3: CASSVKPLQSQNTIYF

J: TRBJ2-2
D: -
V: TRBV7-3
DNA: TGTGCCAGCAGCAACTCGGGGGTAGGGGAGCTGTTTTTT
CDR3: CASSNSGVGELFF